A single count supports the clone carrying this T cell receptor beta chain. Its antigen is undetermined. The data derive from a study of T cell responses to AZD1222 COVID-19 vaccine. The assay was immunoSEQ multiplex PCR, and TCRdb's table has in-frame clones only and misses some. In the table there are approximately 150,000 clones, around 90% of which are singletons. Regarding the study as a whole: No repertoire was sampled before or during the peak T cell response, only after it.

The sequences come from peripheral blood, collected 28 days after the second AZD1222 dose. This clonotype was sampled from an adult who received the AZD1222 COVID-19 vaccine.

Here the CDR3 reads CASSLRDRAIQPQHF. CDR3 nucleotide sequence: TGTGCCAGCAGTCTCCGGGACAGGGCTATTCAGCCCCAGCATTTT. The genes are TRBV6-5 and TRBJ1-5; the match to TRBD1 covers 9 bases. The germline CDR1 and CDR2 sequences are MNHEY and SVGAGI. The CDR3 is 15 amino acids. The ends lost 5 bases at V and 6 bases at J; junction bases unmatched: 8.